This entry lists 10 T cell receptor beta chains sequenced from one sample in a study of cytomegalovirus exposure and HLA in healthy donors. Amplification used 60 Vbeta primers and 13 Jbeta primers. TCRdb's table, derived via immunoSEQ multiplex PCR, lists solely in-frame clones and lacks some. Seen here are around 170,000 clones, approximately 79% observed once, and the top ten hold over 5.5%. Input material: PBMCs. Source of these receptors: a man in his forties in good health and CMV-seropositive.

The chain links TRBV5-4 to TRBJ2-7; D possibly corresponds to TRBD1 (5 bases). CDR3 size: 14 residues. V dropped 4 bases and J dropped 3 bases, with 14 bases sitting between them. Germline CDR1 SGHNT, CDR2 YYREEE (reference sequence). CDR3 coding DNA: TGTGCCAGCAGCCTATCAGGACAAAACTACGAGCAGTACTTC. Amino acid sequence: CASSLSGQNYEQYF.

The rearrangement links TRBV27 to TRBJ2-5, with a weak D call TRBD1 (5 bases). The V gene lost 5 bases and the J gene lost 5 bases, with 15 bases spanning the gap. CDR3 length: 14 residues. Looked up from germline, CDR1 is MNHEY and CDR2 is SMNVEV (reference sequence). CDR3 amino acids: CASSLRRVRETQYF. In DNA form, the CDR3 reads TGTGCCAGCAGTCTCCGCAGGGTGAGGGAGACCCAGTACTTC.

V and J are TRBV5-1 and TRBJ1-4, with 7 bases matching TRBD1. The J segment lost 3 bases and the V segment lost 2 bases, leaving 4 bases of the junction unmatched. Germline CDR1 is SGHRS and CDR2 is YFSETQ. CDR3 length: 15 amino acids. The DNA of the CDR3 is TGCGCCAGCAGCTTACAGGGGACCCCTAATGAAAAACTGTTTTTT. Amino acid sequence: CASSLQGTPNEKLFF. Full variable domain (rest looked up from reference TRBV5-1 and TRBJ1-4): KAGVTQTPRYLIKTRGQQVTLSCSPISGHRSVSWYQQTPGQGLQFLFEYFSETQRNKGNFPGRFSGRQFSNSRSEMNVSTLELGDSALYLCASSLQGTPNEKLFFGSGTQLSVL.

The chain employs TRBV5-1 and TRBJ1-1; 7 nucleotides agree with TRBD1. Germline V gene data show CDR1 as SGHRS and CDR2 as YFSETQ. The CDR3 extends over 15 amino acids. V lost 0 bases to trimming and J lost 1 base; unmatched junction nucleotides: 3. Written as DNA, the CDR3 is TGCGCCAGCAGCTTGGAAGGGGGCCGGAACACTGAAGCTTTCTTT. Encoded protein: CASSLEGGRNTEAFF. Looking up the rest from reference TRBV5-1 and TRBJ1-1 gives the full variable domain: KAGVTQTPRYLIKTRGQQVTLSCSPISGHRSVSWYQQTPGQGLQFLFEYFSETQRNKGNFPGRFSGRQFSNSRSEMNVSTLELGDSALYLCASSLEGGRNTEAFFGQGTRLTVV.

This clone occurred once. The chain carries TRBV15 and TRBJ2-4; TRBD1 matches at 9 bases. Germline V lookup: CDR1 LNHNV, CDR2 YYDKDF (reference sequence). J lost 10 bases, V lost 0 bases, and 7 bases had no gene match. This CDR3 spans 15 amino acids. DNA of the CDR3: TGTGCCACCAGCAGAGATAGGGGACAGGGCGCGATTCAGTACTTC. Encoded protein: CATSRDRGQGAIQYF. Full variable domain (rest looked up from reference TRBV15 and TRBJ2-4): DAMVIQNPRYQVTQFGKPVTLSCSQTLNHNVMYWYQQKSSQAPKLLFHYYDKDFNNEADTPDNFQSRRPNTSFCFLDIRSPGLGDTAMYLCATSRDRGQGAIQYFGAGTRLSVL.

The sample holds a few counts of this clone. The V call is TRBV30, the J call TRBJ2-2; the match to TRBD1 covers 9 bases. CDR1 and CDR2 (germline): GTSNPN, SVGIG (reference sequence). This CDR3 is built from 14 residues. The DNA of the CDR3 is TGTGCGGGGGATCGGACAGGGGACACCGGGGAGCTGTTTTTT. This sequence encodes CAGDRTGDTGELFF. Together with reference TRBV30 and TRBJ2-2, the CDR3 gives the full variable domain: SQTIHQWPATLVQPVGSPLSLECTVEGTSNPNLYWYRQAAGRGLQLLFYSVGIGQISSEVPQNLSASRPQDRQFILSSKKLLLSDSGFYLCAGDRTGDTGELFFGEGSRLTVL.

The chain joins TRBV6-5 to TRBJ2-7; D perhaps matches TRBD2 (6 bases). The CDR3 is 14 amino acids. V lost 6 bases and J 10 bases, leaving 22 bases between the germline ends. Germline V gives CDR1 MNHEY, CDR2 SVGAGI. CDR3 amino acids: CASSNDGTSPSQYF. CDR3 DNA sequence: TGTGCCAGCAGCAATGACGGGACTTCCCCTAGTCAGTACTTC.

This clone was recorded only once. This chain uses TRBV6-6 with TRBJ1-3; the D gene is possibly TRBD1 (6 bases). Deletions cut 2 bases from V and 2 bases from J, with 10 bases between. The CDR3 length is 15 residues. Germline V CDR1 and CDR2: MNHNY, SVGAGI (reference sequence). The CDR3 protein is CASSYGQGTGNTIYF. The CDR3 DNA reads TGTGCCAGCAGTTACGGGCAGGGGACTGGAAACACCATATATTTT.

This chain links TRBV15 with TRBJ2-1, with D possibly matching TRBD2 (6 bases). There are 13 residues in the CDR3. Per the germline V gene, CDR1 is LNHNV and CDR2 is YYDKDF (reference sequence). V lost 8 bases to trimming and J lost 0 bases, with 8 bases between them. CDR3 sequence: CATRGSSYNEQFF. The DNA of the CDR3 is TGTGCCACCCGGGGGAGCTCCTACAATGAGCAGTTCTTC.

J is TRBJ1-1 and V is TRBV9; no reliable D call. Trimming cost V 6 bases and J 4 bases, with 13 bases left between them. There are 13 residues in the CDR3. CDR1 is SGDLS and CDR2 is YYNGEE in the germline V gene. The CDR3 bases are TGTGCCAGCACAGGTGGGCTTGGCACTGAAGCTTTCTTT. Translation: CASTGGLGTEAFF.